Below, 23 T cell receptor beta chains from the same sample are listed, as sequenced in a study of control samples from healthy donors and cancer patients. Measured with immunoSEQ multiplex PCR; TCRdb has only the in-frame clones, and not every one. The table shows 85,000 to 110,000 clones, with around 88% occurring only once. The material sequenced was PBMCs. Receptor source: a man between 60 and 75 years old with lung cancer.

V usage is TRBV10-2 and J usage is TRBJ1-1; a weak D match, TRBD1 (6 bases). Trimming removed 3 bases at V and 6 bases at J, with 11 bases between. From germline, CDR1 is WSHSY and CDR2 SAAADI. The CDR3 extends over 13 amino acids. The CDR3 nucleotides read TGCGCCAGCAGTGACAACAGGGCCCCTGAAGCTTTCTTT. This translates into CASSDNRAPEAFF.

This chain uses TRBV12-3 or TRBV12-4 with TRBJ1-5; 9 bases are shared with TRBD1. The CDR3 has 13 residues. With 3 bases clipped from V and 6 bases from J, the junction kept 0 bases outside the gene matches. CDR3 sequence reads: CASSLGQGQPQHF. The CDR3 bases are TGTGCCAGCAGTTTGGGACAGGGTCAGCCCCAGCATTTT.

The V gene is TRBV5-4, the J gene TRBJ2-7; 7 bases line up with TRBD1. The CDR3 sequence is 13 residues long. The germline gives CDR1 SGHNT, CDR2 YYREEE (reference sequence). J lost 6 bases, V lost 2 bases, and 5 bases had no gene match. This CDR3 reads CASSFGTGAEQYV. CDR3 nucleotides: TGTGCCAGCAGCTTCGGTACAGGGGCCGAGCAGTACGTC.

The V call is TRBV2, the J call TRBJ1-1; TRBD1 agrees at 10 bases. Germline CDR1 reads SNHLY; CDR2 reads FYNNEI. The CDR3 consists of 15 residues. The V segment lost 6 bases and the J segment 2 bases; nucleotides outside the gene matches: 6. CDR3 protein: CASRRQGAKNTEAFF. The DNA for the CDR3 is TGTGCCAGCAGGCGACAGGGGGCCAAAAACACTGAAGCTTTCTTT. Full variable domain (missing parts from reference TRBV2 and TRBJ1-1): EPEVTQTPSHQVTQMGQEVILRCVPISNHLYFYWYRQILGQKVEFLVSFYNNEISEKSEIFDDQFSVERPDGSNFTLKIRSTKLEDSAMYFCASRRQGAKNTEAFFGQGTRLTVV.

The genes are TRBV6-5 and TRBJ1-5; D not certain. Trimming cost V 6 bases and J 0 bases, with 9 bases left between them. The CDR3 is made up of 14 amino acids. Germline lookup yields CDR1 MNHEY and CDR2 SVGAGI. The chain's CDR3 is CASRAGNSNQPQHF. The CDR3 coding sequence is TGTGCCAGCAGGGCCGGGAATAGCAATCAGCCCCAGCATTTT.

The V and J genes are TRBV7-3 and TRBJ2-3; D is possibly TRBD1 (5 bases). This CDR3 spans 13 amino acids. Germline V gene sequence: CDR1 SGHTA, CDR2 FQGTGA. Trimming took 5 bases from V and 0 from J, leaving 6 bases between them. CDR3 bases: TGTGCCAGCAGCCGACAGAGCACAGATACGCAGTATTTT. This gives the protein CASSRQSTDTQYF.

The chain recombines TRBV5-1 with TRBJ2-4, with D unclear. This CDR3 spans 14 amino acids. With 0 bases removed from V and 7 bases from J, the gap between germline ends came to 11 bases. The germline V gene has CDR1 SGHRS and CDR2 YFSETQ. In nucleotides, the CDR3 is TGCGCCAGCAGCTTGGGCGGCACTACGAACATTCAGTACTTC. Residues: CASSLGGTTNIQYF.

The chain uses TRBV7-3 and TRBJ2-3, with D unclear. Trimming pared 6 bases from V and 2 bases from J, leaving 12 bases between. Per germline, CDR1 SGHTA and CDR2 FQGTGA. This CDR3 is built from 14 residues. The CDR3 DNA sequence: TGTGCCAGCAGGGTAGAGGCCTCCACAGATACGCAGTATTTT. It codes for CASRVEASTDTQYF. Complete variable domain (other parts from reference TRBV7-3 and TRBJ2-3): GAGVSQTPSNKVTEKGKYVELRCDPISGHTALYWYRQSLGQGPEFLIYFQGTGAADDSGLPNDRFFAVRPEGSVSTLKIQRTERGDSAVYLCASRVEASTDTQYFGPGTRLTVL.

This clone was seen a single time. J is TRBJ1-4 and V is TRBV7-9; no clear D gene. CDR3 length equals 15 residues. V was pared by 1 base and J by 4 bases, with 10 bases between. Per germline, CDR1 SEHNR and CDR2 FQNEAQ (reference sequence). The CDR3 loop reads CASSLGSTLNEKLFF. CDR3 DNA: TGTGCCAGCAGCTTAGGGTCTACCCTTAATGAAAAACTGTTTTTT.

The chain has TRBV25-1 and TRBJ2-7; 9 nucleotides line up with TRBD2. Per germline, CDR1 MGHDK and CDR2 SYGVNS. V trimming: 6 bases; J trimming: 2 bases; junction bases outside the gene matches: 8. This CDR3 contains 15 residues. The CDR3 is CASSRKAGGTYEQYF. CDR3 sequence (DNA): TGTGCCAGCAGCCGAAAAGCGGGGGGCACCTACGAGCAGTACTTC.

This sequence joins TRBV5-6 and TRBJ1-2; TRBD1 matches at 7 bases. The germline V gene has CDR1 SGHDT and CDR2 YYEEEE. CDR3 size: 14 residues. V shed 6 bases and J 1 base; nucleotides not matched to a gene: 6. The CDR3 is CASMRQGINYGYTF. The CDR3 DNA is TGTGCCAGCATGCGACAGGGCATTAACTATGGCTACACCTTC. Full variable domain (outside the CDR3, taken from reference TRBV5-6 and TRBJ1-2): DAGVTQSPTHLIKTRGQQVTLRCSPKSGHDTVSWYQQALGQGPQFIFQYYEEEERQRGNFPDRFSGHQFPNYSSELNVNALLLGDSALYLCASMRQGINYGYTFGSGTRLTVV.

V usage is TRBV25-1 and J usage is TRBJ2-7; maybe TRBD1 (6 bases). Trimming shortened V by 4 bases and J by 1 base, and 20 bases separated the two germline ends. The germline V gene encodes CDR1 MGHDK and CDR2 SYGVNS. The CDR3 extends over 17 amino acids. Written as DNA, the CDR3 is TGTGCCAGCAGTGGAGTCACAGGGATGTTGGGTTCCTACGAGCAGTACTTC. This encodes CASSGVTGMLGSYEQYF.

The V gene is TRBV9, the J gene TRBJ2-3; 8 bases line up with TRBD1. J lost 4 bases, V lost 3 bases, and 4 bases had no gene match. This CDR3 contains 14 residues. Germline V gives CDR1 SGDLS, CDR2 YYNGEE. CDR3 nucleotides: TGTGCCAGCAGCGCTGGACAGGGTCCAGATACGCAGTATTTT. This codes for CASSAGQGPDTQYF. Full variable domain (missing parts from reference TRBV9 and TRBJ2-3): DSGVTQTPKHLITATGQRVTLRCSPRSGDLSVYWYQQSLDQGLQFLIQYYNGEERAKGNILERFSAQQFPDLHSELNLSSLELGDSALYFCASSAGQGPDTQYFGPGTRLTVL.

This chain joins TRBV5-4 and TRBJ1-2, with a tentative D call TRBD1 (6 bases). Germline CDR1 reads SGHNT; CDR2 reads YYREEE (reference sequence). Trimming cost V 4 bases and J 8 bases, with 12 bases left between them. CDR3 length: 12 amino acids. DNA for the CDR3: TGTGCCAGCAGCCTACAGGGAGGGGGCTACACCTTC. It is translated as CASSLQGGGYTF.

The gene calls are TRBV5-1 and TRBJ1-4; the D is unclear. V was cut by 2 bases and J by 0 bases, with 8 bases left in between. The CDR3 loop spans 15 amino acids. The germline V gene has CDR1 SGHRS and CDR2 YFSETQ. In nucleotides, the CDR3 is TGCGCCAGCAGCTTAGGACCGACAACTAATGAAAAACTGTTTTTT. Translated, it gives CASSLGPTTNEKLFF.

This clone has a handful of counts. V usage is TRBV5-1 and J usage is TRBJ1-1; D is ambiguous. There are 13 residues in the CDR3. Germline V CDR1 and CDR2: SGHRS, YFSETQ. The V gene lost 5 bases and the J gene lost 0 bases, with 8 bases spanning the gap. In DNA, the CDR3 is TGCGCCAGCAGGCCTATCATGAACACTGAAGCTTTCTTT. Translating it yields CASRPIMNTEAFF. Together with reference TRBV5-1 and TRBJ1-1, the CDR3 gives the full variable domain: KAGVTQTPRYLIKTRGQQVTLSCSPISGHRSVSWYQQTPGQGLQFLFEYFSETQRNKGNFPGRFSGRQFSNSRSEMNVSTLELGDSALYLCASRPIMNTEAFFGQGTRLTVV.

The table lists this clone with a count of one. The gene calls are TRBV7-2 and TRBJ2-1; either TRBD1 or TRBD2 may supply D (6 bases each). Germline V CDR1 and CDR2: SGHTA, FQGNSA. The CDR3 runs to 15 residues. Trimming took off 3 bases at V and 6 bases at J, with 15 bases between the two ends. This CDR3 reads CASSFGGGRTNEQFF. The CDR3 DNA sequence: TGTGCCAGCAGCTTTGGAGGGGGGCGTACCAATGAGCAGTTCTTC.

This chain connects TRBV2 to TRBJ2-5; D could derive from TRBD1 or TRBD2 (5 bases each). Germline V gene data show CDR1 as SNHLY and CDR2 as FYNNEI. Trimming stripped 3 bases from V and 4 bases from J, with 9 bases between. The CDR3 length is 13 residues. Here the CDR3 DNA reads TGTGCCAGCAGTGATGGGACCGGAGAGACCCAGTACTTC. Its translation: CASSDGTGETQYF.

V gene TRBV5-1 combines with J gene TRBJ1-2; D is unclear. The CDR3 consists of 16 residues. Trimming left V 4 bases short and J 4 bases short, with 20 bases between. CDR1 and CDR2 (germline): SGHRS, YFSETQ. CDR3 amino acids: CASSTGPLGSAYGYTF. The CDR3 DNA is TGCGCCAGCAGCACCGGGCCGCTGGGATCTGCCTATGGCTACACCTTC. Full variable domain (rest looked up from reference TRBV5-1 and TRBJ1-2): KAGVTQTPRYLIKTRGQQVTLSCSPISGHRSVSWYQQTPGQGLQFLFEYFSETQRNKGNFPGRFSGRQFSNSRSEMNVSTLELGDSALYLCASSTGPLGSAYGYTFGSGTRLTVV.

V usage is TRBV7-9 and J usage is TRBJ1-1; D is undetermined. The CDR3 runs 12 residues. V dropped 7 bases and J dropped 3 bases, with 9 bases sitting between them. The germline CDR1 and CDR2 sequences are SEHNR and FQNEAQ (reference sequence). The CDR3 reads CASILSDTEAFF. CDR3 bases: TGTGCCAGCATCCTCTCTGACACTGAAGCTTTCTTT.

This rearrangement joins TRBV5-4 to TRBJ1-2; 7 nucleotides line up with TRBD1. The CDR3 has 16 amino acids. The junction had 13 bases not matched to a gene; V was cut back by 0 bases and J by 8 bases. Germline loops: CDR1 SGHNT, CDR2 YYREEE (reference sequence). The CDR3 is CASSLGIPGGPRGYTF. CDR3 nucleotides: TGTGCCAGCAGCTTGGGGATCCCAGGGGGTCCTCGCGGCTACACCTTC.

The chain employs TRBV11-1 and TRBJ2-3; tentative D call: TRBD1 (6 bases). V gave up 3 bases and J gave up 5 bases, with 9 bases separating them. This CDR3 spans 13 amino acids. Germline V CDR1 and CDR2: SGHAT, FQDESV (reference sequence). CDR3 loop: CASSFKTGDTQYF. CDR3 bases: TGTGCCAGCAGCTTCAAGACAGGAGATACGCAGTATTTT.

The J gene is TRBJ2-3, the V gene TRBV11-2, with 8 bases aligning to TRBD2. CDR3 length: 16 amino acids. V shed 6 bases, J shed 3 bases, and the junction held 11 bases outside the gene matches. CDR1 and CDR2 (germline): SGHAT, FQNNGV. The CDR3 spells CASRTSAGEGTDTQYF. The DNA of the CDR3 is TGTGCCAGCAGAACTTCAGCGGGGGAAGGGACAGATACGCAGTATTTT.